This T cell receptor beta chain was observed in a study of blood T cell repertoires in COVID-19. For the study at large: Acute and convalescent COVID-19 samples came from the United States, Italy and Spain.

Clones were sequenced by immunoSEQ multiplex PCR, and TCRdb holds only the in-frame ones, with some missing. The sample holds approximately 500,000 clones, about 89% seen once. V was cut by 1 base and J by 8 bases, with 15 bases left in between. The CDR3 loop spans 14 amino acids. CDR1 is SGDLS, CDR2 YYNGEE, per germline. The clonotype originates from a woman aged 45-60 years with COVID-19, enrolled during active disease. The material sequenced was peripheral blood. This chain links TRBV9 with TRBJ1-2; unclear D gene. CDR3 in DNA: TGTGCCAGCAGCGTAAGGAGCGAGTTGAGCGGCTACACCTTC. It encodes CASSVRSELSGYTF.